Reported below is one TCR beta chain. The antigen is unknown. This CDR3 comprises 15 residues. The V gene end was trimmed by 9 bases and the J gene end by 6 bases; junction bases not matched to a gene: 14. Germline V gives CDR1 LNHDA, CDR2 SQIVND (reference sequence). Using immunoSEQ multiplex PCR, the repertoire was profiled, and TCRdb retains in-frame clones only, with some absent. The sample contains fewer than 35,000 clones, more than 85% of which appear only once. This entry belongs to a study of chemoradiotherapy in HPV16-positive cancers. Background on the study: A couple of HPV16-positive patients' cells yielded candidate HPV-specific clones and common motifs.

Broader study findings: Only two HPV16-positive patients supplied the functional HPV-specificity definition.

Samples were taken several times over chemoradiotherapy. This specimen was blood, taken from a patient who underwent chemoradiotherapy. This clonotype was sampled from a human donor with HPV-associated anogenital cancer. The chain has TRBV19 and TRBJ2-3; 8 bases map to TRBD1. The CDR3 DNA follows: TGTGCCAGCACCGATCGGACAGGGAGATCGGATACGCAGTATTTT. Translation: CASTDRTGRSDTQYF.